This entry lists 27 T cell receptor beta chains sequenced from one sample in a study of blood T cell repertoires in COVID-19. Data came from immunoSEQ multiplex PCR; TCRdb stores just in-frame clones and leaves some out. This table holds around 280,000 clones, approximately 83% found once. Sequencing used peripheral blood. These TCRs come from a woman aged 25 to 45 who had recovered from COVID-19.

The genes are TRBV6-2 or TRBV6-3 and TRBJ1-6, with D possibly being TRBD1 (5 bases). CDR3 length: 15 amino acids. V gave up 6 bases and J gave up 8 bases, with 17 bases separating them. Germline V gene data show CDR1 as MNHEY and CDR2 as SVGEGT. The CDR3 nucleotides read TGTGCCAGCAGCCGACGAATGATACAGGATTCACCCCTCCACTTT. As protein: CASSRRMIQDSPLHF.

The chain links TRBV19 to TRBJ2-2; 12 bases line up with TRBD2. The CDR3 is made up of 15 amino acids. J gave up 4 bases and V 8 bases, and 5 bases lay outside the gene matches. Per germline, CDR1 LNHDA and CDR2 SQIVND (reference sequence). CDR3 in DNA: TGTGCCAGTCTAGCGGGAGGGCCGGGCACCGGGGAGCTGTTTTTT. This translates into CASLAGGPGTGELFF.

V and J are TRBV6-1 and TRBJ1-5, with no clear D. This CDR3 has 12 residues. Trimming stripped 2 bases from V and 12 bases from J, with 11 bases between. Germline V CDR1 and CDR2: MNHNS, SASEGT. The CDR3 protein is CASSEIWADQHF. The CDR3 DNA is TGTGCCAGCAGTGAAATATGGGCCGACCAGCATTTT.

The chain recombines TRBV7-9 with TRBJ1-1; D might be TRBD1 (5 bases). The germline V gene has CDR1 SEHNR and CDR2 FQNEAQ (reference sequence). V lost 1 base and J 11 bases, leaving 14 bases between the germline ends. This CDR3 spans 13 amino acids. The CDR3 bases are TGTGCCAGCAGCTTAGGGAGGGGCCCCTGGGCTTTCTTT. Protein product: CASSLGRGPWAFF.

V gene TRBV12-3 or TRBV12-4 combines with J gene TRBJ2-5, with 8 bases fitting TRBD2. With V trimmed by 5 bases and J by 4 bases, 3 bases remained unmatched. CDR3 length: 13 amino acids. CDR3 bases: TGTGCCAGCAGTCCGGGGGGGTCAGAGACCCAGTACTTC. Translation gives CASSPGGSETQYF.

The CDR3 here is CASSTRDRGLNSPLHF. The CDR3 DNA follows: TGTGCCAGCAGCACCCGGGACAGGGGACTGAATTCACCCCTCCACTTT. The chain employs TRBV7-8 and TRBJ1-6; TRBD1 matches at 10 bases. This CDR3 comprises 16 residues. With 5 bases clipped from V and 7 bases from J, the junction kept 8 bases outside the gene matches. CDR1 and CDR2 (germline): SGHVS, FQNEAQ.

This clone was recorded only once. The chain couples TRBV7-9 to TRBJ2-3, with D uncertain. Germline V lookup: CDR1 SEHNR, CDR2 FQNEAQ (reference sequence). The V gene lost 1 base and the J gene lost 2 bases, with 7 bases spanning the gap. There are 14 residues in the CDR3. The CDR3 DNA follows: TGTGCCAGCAGCTTAGACAGTTCCACAGATACGCAGTATTTT. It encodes CASSLDSSTDTQYF. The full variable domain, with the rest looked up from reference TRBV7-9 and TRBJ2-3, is DTGVSQNPRHKITKRGQNVTFRCDPISEHNRLYWYRQTLGQGPEFLTYFQNEAQLEKSRLLSDRFSAERPKGSFSTLEIQRTEQGDSAMYLCASSLDSSTDTQYFGPGTRLTVL.

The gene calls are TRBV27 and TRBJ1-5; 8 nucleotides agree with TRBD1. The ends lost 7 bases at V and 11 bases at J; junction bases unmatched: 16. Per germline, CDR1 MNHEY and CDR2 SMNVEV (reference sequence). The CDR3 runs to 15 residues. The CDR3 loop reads CASKGNQGAPGSQHF. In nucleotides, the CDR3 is TGTGCCAGCAAGGGGAACCAGGGGGCCCCTGGTTCCCAGCATTTT.

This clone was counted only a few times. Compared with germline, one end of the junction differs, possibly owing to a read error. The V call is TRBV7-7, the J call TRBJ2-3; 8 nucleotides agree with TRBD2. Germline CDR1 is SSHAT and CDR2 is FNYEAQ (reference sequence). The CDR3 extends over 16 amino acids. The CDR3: CASSLIPGGNTDTQYF. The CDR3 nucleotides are TGTGCTAGCAGCCTGATTCCGGGAGGGAACACAGATACGCAGTATTTT. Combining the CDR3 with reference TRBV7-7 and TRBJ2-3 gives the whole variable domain GAGVSQSPRYKVTKRGQDVTLRCDPISSHATLYWYQQALGQGPEFLTYFNYEAQPDKSGLPSDRFSAERPEGSISTLTIQRTEQRDSAMYRCASSLIPGGNTDTQYFGPGTRLTVL.

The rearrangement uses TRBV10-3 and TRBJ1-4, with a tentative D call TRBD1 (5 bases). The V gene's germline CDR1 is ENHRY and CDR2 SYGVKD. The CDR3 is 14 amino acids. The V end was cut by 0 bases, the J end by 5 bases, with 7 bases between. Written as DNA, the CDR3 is TGTGCCATCAGTGAGTCCGGGGGGAATGAAAAACTGTTTTTT. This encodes CAISESGGNEKLFF.

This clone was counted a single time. The CDR3 DNA reads TGCGCCAGCAGCCCCACCCCAGGGCTCGATGAGCAGTTCTTC. It specifies CASSPTPGLDEQFF. The chain links TRBV5-1 to TRBJ2-1; perhaps TRBD1 as D (5 bases). The V end lost 4 bases, the J end lost 8 bases, and 16 bases lay between the germline ends. The CDR3 spans 14 residues. Germline V gives CDR1 SGHRS, CDR2 YFSETQ. The whole variable domain, remainder taken from reference TRBV5-1 and TRBJ2-1, is KAGVTQTPRYLIKTRGQQVTLSCSPISGHRSVSWYQQTPGQGLQFLFEYFSETQRNKGNFPGRFSGRQFSNSRSEMNVSTLELGDSALYLCASSPTPGLDEQFFGPGTRLTVL.

CDR3: CATSKLAGNYNEQFF. As DNA, the CDR3 is TGTGCCACCAGCAAGTTAGCGGGAAACTACAATGAGCAGTTCTTC. The chain recombines TRBV15 with TRBJ2-1, with 8 bases fitting TRBD2. The germline gives CDR1 LNHNV, CDR2 YYDKDF (reference sequence). The CDR3 totals 15 residues. The V segment lost 4 bases and the J segment 3 bases; nucleotides outside the gene matches: 5.

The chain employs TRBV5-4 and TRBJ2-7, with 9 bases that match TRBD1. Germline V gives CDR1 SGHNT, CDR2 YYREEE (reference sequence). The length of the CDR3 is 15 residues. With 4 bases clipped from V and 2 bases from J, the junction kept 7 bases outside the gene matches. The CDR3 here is CASSNPGQGAYEQYF. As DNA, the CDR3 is TGTGCCAGCAGCAATCCGGGACAGGGAGCCTACGAGCAGTACTTC.

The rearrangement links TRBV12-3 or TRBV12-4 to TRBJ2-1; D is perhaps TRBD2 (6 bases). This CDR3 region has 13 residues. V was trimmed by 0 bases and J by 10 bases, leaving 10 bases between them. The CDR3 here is CASSLAEGNEQFF. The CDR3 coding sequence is TGTGCCAGCAGTTTAGCGGAGGGTAACGAGCAGTTCTTC.

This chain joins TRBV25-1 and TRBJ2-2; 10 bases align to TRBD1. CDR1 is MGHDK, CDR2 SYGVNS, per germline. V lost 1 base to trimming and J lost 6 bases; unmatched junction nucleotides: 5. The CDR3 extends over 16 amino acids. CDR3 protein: CASSELPGQGPGELFF. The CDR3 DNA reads TGTGCCAGCAGTGAATTGCCGGGACAGGGGCCCGGGGAGCTGTTTTTT.

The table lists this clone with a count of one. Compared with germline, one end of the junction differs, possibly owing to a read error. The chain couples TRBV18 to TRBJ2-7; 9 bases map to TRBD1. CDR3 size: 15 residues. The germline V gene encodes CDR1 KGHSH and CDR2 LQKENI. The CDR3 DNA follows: TGTGCCAGCTCTCCACGACAGGGGGAGACCTACGAGCAGTACTTC. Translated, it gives CASSPRQGETYEQYF. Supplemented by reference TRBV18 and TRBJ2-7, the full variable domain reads NAGVMQNPRHLVRRRGQEARLRCSPMKGHSHVYWYRQLPEEGLKFMVYLQKENIIDESGMPKERFSAEFPKEGPSILRIQQVVRGDSAAYFCASSPRQGETYEQYFGPGTRLTVT.

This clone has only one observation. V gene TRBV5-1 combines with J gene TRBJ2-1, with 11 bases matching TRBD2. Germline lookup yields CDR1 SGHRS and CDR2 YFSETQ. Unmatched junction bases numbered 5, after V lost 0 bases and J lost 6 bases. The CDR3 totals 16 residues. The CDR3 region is CASSLAPLAGGNEQFF. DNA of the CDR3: TGCGCCAGCAGCTTGGCCCCTCTAGCGGGGGGCAATGAGCAGTTCTTC.

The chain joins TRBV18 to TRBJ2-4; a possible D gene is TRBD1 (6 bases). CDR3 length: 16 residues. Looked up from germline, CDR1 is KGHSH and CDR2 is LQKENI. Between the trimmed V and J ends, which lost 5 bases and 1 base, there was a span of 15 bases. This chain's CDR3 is CASSDRQGSAKNIQYF. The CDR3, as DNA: TGTGCCAGCTCAGATCGGCAGGGGTCGGCCAAAAACATTCAGTACTTC.

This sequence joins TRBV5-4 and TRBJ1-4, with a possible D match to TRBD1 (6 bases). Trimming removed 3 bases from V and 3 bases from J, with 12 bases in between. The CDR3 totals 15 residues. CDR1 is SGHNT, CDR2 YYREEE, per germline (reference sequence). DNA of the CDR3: TGTGCCAGCAGCTCAGAGACAGGCCCTAATGAAAAACTGTTTTTT. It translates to CASSSETGPNEKLFF.

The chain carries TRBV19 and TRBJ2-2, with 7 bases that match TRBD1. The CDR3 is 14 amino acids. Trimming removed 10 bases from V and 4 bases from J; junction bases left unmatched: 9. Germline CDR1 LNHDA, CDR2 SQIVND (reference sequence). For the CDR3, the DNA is TGTGCCACTGAGGGGACAGCCGGCACCGGGGAGCTGTTTTTT. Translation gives CATEGTAGTGELFF.

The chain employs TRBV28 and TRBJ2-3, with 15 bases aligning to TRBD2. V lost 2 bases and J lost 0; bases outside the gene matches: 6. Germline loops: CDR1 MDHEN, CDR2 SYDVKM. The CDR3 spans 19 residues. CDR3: CASSLGWTSGRDSTDTQYF. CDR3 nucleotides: TGTGCCAGCAGTTTAGGGTGGACTAGCGGGAGGGATAGCACAGATACGCAGTATTTT.

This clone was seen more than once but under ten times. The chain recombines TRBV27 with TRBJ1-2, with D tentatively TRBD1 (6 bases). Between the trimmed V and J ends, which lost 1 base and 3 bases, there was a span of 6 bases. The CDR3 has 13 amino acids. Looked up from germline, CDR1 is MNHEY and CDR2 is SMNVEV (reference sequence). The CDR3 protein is CASSLYRDYGYTF. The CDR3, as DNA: TGTGCCAGCAGTTTATACAGGGACTATGGCTACACCTTC.

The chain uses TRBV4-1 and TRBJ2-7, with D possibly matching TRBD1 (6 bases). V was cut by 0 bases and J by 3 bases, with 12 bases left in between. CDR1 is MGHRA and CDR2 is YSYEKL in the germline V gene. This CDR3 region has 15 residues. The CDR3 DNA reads TGCGCCAGCAGCCAAGAGGACAGAACCTACTACGAGCAGTACTTC. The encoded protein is CASSQEDRTYYEQYF.

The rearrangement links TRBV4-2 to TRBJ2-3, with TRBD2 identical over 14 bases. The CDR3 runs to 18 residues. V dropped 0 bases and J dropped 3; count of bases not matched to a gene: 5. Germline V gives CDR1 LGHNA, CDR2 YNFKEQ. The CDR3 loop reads CASSQEGTSGGGTDTQYF. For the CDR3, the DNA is TGTGCCAGCAGCCAAGAAGGGACTAGCGGGGGCGGGACAGATACGCAGTATTTT.

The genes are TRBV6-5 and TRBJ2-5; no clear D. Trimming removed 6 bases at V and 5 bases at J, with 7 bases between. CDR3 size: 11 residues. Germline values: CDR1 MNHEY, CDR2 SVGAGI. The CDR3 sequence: CASSAGETQYF. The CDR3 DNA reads TGTGCCAGCAGCGCCGGGGAGACCCAGTACTTC.

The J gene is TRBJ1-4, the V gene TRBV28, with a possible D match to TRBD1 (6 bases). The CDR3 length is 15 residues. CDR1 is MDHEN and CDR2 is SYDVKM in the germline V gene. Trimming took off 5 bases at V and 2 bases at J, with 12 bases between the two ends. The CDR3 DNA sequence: TGTGCCAGCAGTCCAGACAGGTCTACTAATGAAAAACTGTTTTTT. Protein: CASSPDRSTNEKLFF.

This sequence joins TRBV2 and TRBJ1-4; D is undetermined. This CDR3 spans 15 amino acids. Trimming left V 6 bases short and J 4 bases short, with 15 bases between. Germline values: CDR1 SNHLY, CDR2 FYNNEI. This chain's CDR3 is CASRSIQLRNEKLFF. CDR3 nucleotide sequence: TGTGCCAGCAGAAGTATACAGTTGCGTAATGAAAAACTGTTTTTT.